Listed here is a single TCR beta chain. Its target antigen remains unknown. No quality values exist for individual bases; no much larger clone is one base distant. The cohort consisted of 600 to 750 healthy bone marrow donors. At the time of sampling, every cohort member was nominally healthy, though immune exposures that went unrecorded were likely present. The donor tested CMV seropositive, placing the donor among the 310 or so seropositive members of the cohort. Every donor gave a peripheral blood sample, and the peripheral blood mononuclear cells from that sample were used for TCR beta sequencing. Genomic DNA was extracted from the blood cell samples with the Qiagen DNeasy Blood Extraction Kit. This entry is derived from a study of cytomegalovirus exposure and HLA in healthy donors (dated by TCRdb to the late 2010s). At the level of the whole study: An earlier analysis of approximately 600 of the donors reported 276 Gb of sequence data and 117 million unique TCR beta sequences from 150 million to 200 million T cells. An early release covering roughly 640 HLA-typed donors comprised about 300 gigabases of sequencing data and 85 million to 100 million unique TCR sequences. The genetic ancestry cluster associated with self-reported Caucasian donors included around 76% of the roughly 400 genotyped donors. The study aimed to test whether signatures of past pathogen exposure could be identified by cataloging public T cell receptors. The T cell repertoires of 666 subjects were profiled by immunosequencing and related to cytomegalovirus serostatus. Besides the first cohort of 666 subjects, a separate validation cohort made up of 95 to 150 different subjects was used. High-throughput TCR immunosequencing, statistical association of individual TCRs with disease status, and machine learning were combined to predict cytomegalovirus infection status. To study patterns of TCR occurrence, a later analysis re-analyzed previously published TCR beta repertoires from 666 donors and added high-resolution HLA genotyping. Rather than drawing on any new phenotypic data, the later analysis identified candidate immune exposures from TCR beta sequences and the way those sequences occurred across donors. In an earlier analysis of more than 550 of the donors, high-throughput TCR beta sequencing was used to judge whether each TCR beta V gene segment behaved as functional or pseudogenic. Donor age, sex, ethnicity and CMV serostatus were compiled alongside the repertoire data. A later genetic analysis used genome-wide SNP genotypes for about three fifths of the 666 donors, treating that subset as a discovery cohort. All discovery cohort repertoires had been generated on a single sequencing platform. HLA typing covered class I and class II loci at four-digit resolution. Typing coverage varied by locus: about 629-640 donors for A, B, C, DRB1 and DQB1; more than 500 for DQA1; about 590 for DPA1; more than 450 for DPB1. Several DR-DQ haplotypes were treated as single units for association and clustering because of strong linkage in the cohort. Among some 410 genotyped donors of the cohort, an average of roughly 240,000 unique TCR beta nucleotide sequences were sequenced per donor, approximately 20% of them non-productive.

The protocol used for the library was the immunoSEQ multiplex PCR assay. For the multiplex PCR, a mixture combining 60 forward primers for TCR Vbeta segments and 13 reverse primers for TCR Jbeta segments was used. The CDR3 region of rearranged TCR beta genes was amplified from genomic DNA with a multiplex PCR assay. The amplified TCR beta libraries were sequenced on the Illumina HiSeq System as 87-base-pair reads. From the authors' description of their analysis: In a later analysis, tens of millions of unique TCR beta chains were counted across the approximately 670 repertoires, and roughly 11 million of these chains were shared by at least two donors. To remove PCR and sequencing errors, raw reads were error-corrected and collapsed into unique sequences using a nearest-neighbor algorithm that merged closely related sequences. V, D and J gene segments were assigned by aligning CDR3 sequences to IMGT reference sequences. For a sequence to be retained, at least a six-nucleotide match to both a V gene segment and a J gene segment was required. Rearrangements were classified as productive when the CDR3 lacked stop codons and remained in frame with V and J, and all other rearrangements were classified as non-productive. Following IMGT convention, CDR3 was defined as the stretch from the second conserved V-encoded cysteine up to the conserved J-encoded phenylalanine. The earlier analysis of 450 to 750 of the donors excluded any sequence lacking an unambiguous match to a single V gene segment. In an earlier analysis of several hundred of the donors, V segments were called functional above 56.7% productive rearrangements and were called segregating when the between-donor standard deviation exceeded 5%. To diagnose cytomegalovirus status from the catalog of TCR beta chain sequences, a statistical classification framework was built. In a later analysis, V and J genes were assigned by comparing TCR nucleotide sequences against IMGT/GENE-DB human TR gene sequences. In a later analysis, CDR3 sequences and most-parsimonious VDJ recombination scenarios were assigned using the TCRdist pipeline. In a later analysis, each TCR beta chain was defined by its CDR3 amino acid sequence together with its V-gene family, and reads lacking a unique V-gene family were excluded. In a later analysis, 550 to 650 highly shared, low-generation-probability nucleotide sequences were removed to address suspected cross-contamination and a sequencing artifact. A later analysis calculated a clonal expansion index for each public chain from normalized within-repertoire ranks of inferred template counts. In a later analysis, generation probabilities were computed with a VDJ recombination model fitted to out-of-frame rearrangements, and the resulting probabilities were checked against IGoR. In a later analysis, TCR-TCR, TCR-HLA and TCR-CMV co-occurrence was scored with hypergeometric tests, and a repertoire-size bias correction was applied to TCR pairs. False discovery rates were estimated in a later analysis by permuting HLA or CMV assignments 20 times. A later analysis grouped co-occurring TCRs with DBSCAN, adding TCRdist sequence similarity when clustering within HLA-allele-positive subsets. Repertoires with fewer than 30,000 or more than 120,000 public chains, plus five repertoires with anomalous nucleotide sharing, were excluded from co-occurrence clustering. TCRdb provides this immuneACCESS table in a form limited to in-frame rearrangements. Some clones are lacking; in checked studies, under half of them reflect an unresolved V gene, and why the rest are absent is not known. The V and J calls and the clone size are those of that table, but D and trimming were determined from the DNA. This sample lists 85,000 to 90,000 clones; around four fifths were detected once. The top ten clonotypes cover 10% of the sample.

General study outcomes and caveats: Linkage disequilibrium might explain the correlated functional status among segregating V segments, but an unknown experimental factor could not be ruled out. In a later genetic analysis, fewer N-insertions in productive TCRs were reported among donors in an Asian-associated ancestry cluster than the roughly 700-donor mean. This cohort had only TCR beta chains sequenced, and the lack of alpha or paired-chain data limited which features could be detected. In a later analysis, the rate of TCR association differed among HLA loci, with DRB1 alleles having the most associated TCRs and HLA-C alleles having the fewest. Broadly in line with IMGT annotations, most TCR beta V segments showed up in productive rearrangements about 90% or about 30% of the time in an earlier analysis of around 550 of the donors. In vitro tests confirmed that a few of the cytomegalovirus-associated TCR beta chains recognize cytomegalovirus antigens. While some public TCRs were present in many individuals, most TCR sequences turned up only very rarely across donors. The study listed approximately 150 TCR beta chains as associated with cytomegalovirus. A group of highly shared sequence variants was considered likely to be a technical artifact of the sequencing pipeline. A later analysis found that HLA-associated TCR beta chains were more clonally expanded and had lower generation probabilities than equally common non-associated chains. Presence/absence analyses assumed roughly uniform sequencing depth across donors, an assumption that may not hold. Because HLA typing was missing for some donors at each locus, association tests included only the typed subset. A further reported finding was that TCR beta sequences accurately predicted the HLA-A and HLA-B alleles for most subjects in the first cohort. The authors suggested that the approach could potentially be generalized to other disease states and immunological phenotypes. An association between a missense DCLRE1C variant and V-gene and J-gene trimming of TCR beta chains was found in a later genetic analysis and replicated in an independent cohort. Assigning TCR associations to individual alleles was difficult when HLA alleles, especially DR and DQ, strongly co-occurred. Because counts were too low, some 17 rarely observed V segments, including chromosome 9 orphons, were left out of the earlier analysis of a few hundred of the donors. In a later analysis, 15,000 to 20,000 TCR beta sequences were associated with specific HLA alleles at a false discovery rate of 0.05. According to a later analysis, parvovirus B19, influenza, CMV and Epstein-Barr virus appeared linked to several top co-occurrence clusters. In a later analysis, most CMV-associated TCR beta chains were found to appear HLA-restricted, with HLA associations seemingly driven largely by CMV exposure. The classifier was reported to diagnose cytomegalovirus status with high specificity and sensitivity in both the original and validation cohorts. For the cohort, immune exposure information was limited to CMV serostatus.

The specimen was PBMCs. The TCR sequence derives from a man aged 30 to 39 in good health and CMV-seropositive.

In nucleotide form, the sequence is TGCGCCAGCAGCTTGGAAGGACTGAGCAATGAAAAACTGTTTTTT. The encoded protein is CASSLEGLSNEKLFF. The rearrangement joined TRBV5-1 to TRBJ1-4, with the D gene too uncertain to name. As encoded in the germline V gene, CDR1 is SGHRS while CDR2 is YFSETQ. The CDR3 spans 15 residues, from the cysteine through the phenylalanine. The entry retains the CDR3 DNA only, 45 bases that are in frame from base 1. The junction shows trimming of 0 bases on V and 5 bases on J, plus 11 bases between the germline ends.